The 9 T cell receptor beta chains below were found in one sample sequenced in a study of cytomegalovirus exposure and HLA in healthy donors. PCR was performed using 60 Vbeta and 13 Jbeta primers. TCRdb keeps only in-frame clones here, not all; method: immunoSEQ multiplex PCR. The table shows over 150,000 clones, with roughly four fifths occurring only once. The source material was PBMCs. All receptors derive from a man between 18 and 29 years old in good health and CMV-seronegative.

The chain uses TRBV5-6 and TRBJ1-5; maybe TRBD1 (6 bases). Germline CDR1 is SGHDT and CDR2 is YYEEEE. With 0 bases removed from V and 8 bases from J, the gap between germline ends came to 9 bases. The CDR3 consists of 13 residues. CDR3 residues: CASSLGEGEPQHF. As DNA, the CDR3 is TGTGCCAGCAGCTTGGGAGAGGGGGAGCCCCAGCATTTT.

This chain joins TRBV7-2 and TRBJ2-5, with D unclear. The CDR3 has 13 amino acids. Germline CDR1 SGHTA, CDR2 FQGNSA. Trimming left V 1 base short and J 5 bases short, with 8 bases between. The CDR3 sequence: CASSLGPGETQYF. The CDR3 region has the DNA TGTGCCAGCAGCTTAGGGCCAGGCGAGACCCAGTACTTC.

About this clone itself: Sequence at one end of the junction differs from germline and may be a read error. The rearrangement uses TRBV7-9 and TRBJ1-1, with TRBD1 as a possible D gene (5 bases). The CDR3 contains 14 residues. Germline CDR1 and CDR2: SEHNR and FQNEAQ (reference sequence). This CDR3 reads CSSSLGGMNTEAFF. In DNA form, the CDR3 reads TGTTCCAGCAGCTTGGGGGGGATGAACACTGAAGCTTTCTTT.

This clone was picked up a small number of times. V gene TRBV28 combines with J gene TRBJ1-5; 8 bases agree with TRBD1. The CDR3 spans 17 residues. Per the germline V gene, CDR1 is MDHEN and CDR2 is SYDVKM. Unmatched junction bases numbered 7, after V lost 3 bases and J lost 0 bases. CDR3: CASSFPPTGDSNQPQHF. CDR3 DNA: TGTGCCAGCAGTTTCCCCCCGACAGGGGATAGCAATCAGCCCCAGCATTTT.

This chain uses TRBV10-3 with TRBJ2-7, with D possibly being TRBD2 (6 bases). This CDR3 comprises 16 residues. The V gene's germline CDR1 is ENHRY and CDR2 SYGVKD. The V and J ends lost 2 bases and 0 bases respectively, with 14 bases between them. As DNA, the CDR3 is TGTGCCATCAGTGAGAATAGCGGACTAAGCTCCTACGAGCAGTACTTC. Protein: CAISENSGLSSYEQYF.

The chain recombines TRBV10-3 with TRBJ2-5, with TRBD1 matching 10 bases. CDR3 length: 16 amino acids. V was pared by 4 bases and J by 6 bases, with 11 bases of the junction left unmatched. Germline values: CDR1 ENHRY, CDR2 SYGVKD. CDR3 protein: CAISAGGTGVSQTQYF. DNA for the CDR3: TGTGCCATCAGTGCAGGAGGGACAGGGGTCTCGCAGACCCAGTACTTC.

The chain combines TRBV5-4 with TRBJ1-1; a possible D gene is TRBD1 (5 bases). Trimming removed 5 bases from V and 0 bases from J, with 11 bases in between. Germline V lookup: CDR1 SGHNT, CDR2 YYREEE (reference sequence). The CDR3 consists of 14 residues. CDR3 residues: CASRETVMNTEAFF. DNA for the CDR3: TGTGCCAGCAGGGAGACAGTTATGAACACTGAAGCTTTCTTT.

This clone appeared a few times. The chain carries TRBV2 and TRBJ1-1; no clear D gene. The CDR3 loop spans 13 amino acids. Germline CDR1 reads SNHLY; CDR2 reads FYNNEI. V was cut by 8 bases and J by 0 bases, with 10 bases left in between. The DNA for the CDR3 is TGTGCCAGCGCCATTTCGGTGAACACTGAAGCTTTCTTT. It translates to CASAISVNTEAFF.

V and J are TRBV7-2 and TRBJ1-1; D is possibly TRBD1 (5 bases). V was clipped by 7 bases and J by 0 bases, with 12 bases between them. The CDR3 is 14 residues long. Germline V gene sequence: CDR1 SGHTA, CDR2 FQGNSA. CDR3: CASIKGLLNTEAFF. In DNA form, the CDR3 reads TGTGCCAGCATCAAGGGACTGTTGAACACTGAAGCTTTCTTT.